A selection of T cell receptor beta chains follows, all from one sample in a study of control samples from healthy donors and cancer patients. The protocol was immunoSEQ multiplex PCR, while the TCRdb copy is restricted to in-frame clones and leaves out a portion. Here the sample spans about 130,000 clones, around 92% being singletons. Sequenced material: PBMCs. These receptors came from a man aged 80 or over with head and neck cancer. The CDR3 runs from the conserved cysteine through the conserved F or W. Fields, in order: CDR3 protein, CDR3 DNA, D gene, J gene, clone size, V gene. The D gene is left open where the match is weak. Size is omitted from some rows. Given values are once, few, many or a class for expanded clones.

CASSLASPSNYGYTF | TGTGCCAGCAGCTTGGCCTCGCCTTCTAACTATGGCTACACCTTC | - | TRBJ1-2 | - | TRBV5-5
CASSLGSSGNTIYF | TGCGCCAGCAGCTTGGGCAGCTCTGGAAACACCATATATTTT | - | TRBJ1-3 | - | TRBV5-1
CASSLQGRGMDEQYF | TGTGCCAGCAGCTTGCAGGGGCGGGGAATGGACGAGCAGTACTTC | - | TRBJ2-7 | few | TRBV5-4
CASSNKGEQYF | TGCGCCAGCAGCAACAAGGGCGAGCAGTACTTC | - | TRBJ2-7 | - | TRBV5-1
CSVKVNTEAFF | TGCAGCGTTAAGGTGAACACTGAAGCTTTCTTT | - | TRBJ1-1 | - | TRBV29-1
CASSVASSGNTIYF | TGTGCCAGCAGCGTAGCCAGCTCTGGAAACACCATATATTTT | - | TRBJ1-3 | - | TRBV9
CAISGLPGSADTQYF | TGTGCCATCAGTGGACTCCCGGGGAGCGCAGATACGCAGTATTTT | - | TRBJ2-3 | - | TRBV10-3
CAWSVGDSGSPLHF | TGTGCCTGGAGTGTTGGGGATTCGGGATCACCCCTCCACTTT | - | TRBJ1-6 | - | TRBV30
CSGQGTYEQYF | TGCAGTGGACAAGGGACCTACGAGCAGTACTTC | - | TRBJ2-7 | few | TRBV20-1
CASSLGFTGGNEKLFF | TGTGCCAGCAGCTTAGGGTTTACAGGGGGTAATGAAAAACTGTTTTTT | TRBD1 | TRBJ1-4 | - | TRBV7-9
CASSVGDSYNEQFF | TGTGCCAGCAGCGTGGGGGACTCCTACAATGAGCAGTTCTTC | - | TRBJ2-1 | - | TRBV9
CASQRWPSSYNEQFF | TGTGCCAGCCAAAGGTGGCCCAGCTCCTACAATGAGCAGTTCTTC | - | TRBJ2-1 | - | TRBV5-6
CASSQPGLNNEQFF | TGCGCCAGCAGCCAACCGGGACTTAACAATGAGCAGTTCTTC | - | TRBJ2-1 | - | TRBV4-1
CASSQDLAGVRNEQFF | TGTGCCAGCAGCCAAGATCTGGCGGGAGTGAGGAATGAGCAGTTCTTC | TRBD2 | TRBJ2-1 | - | TRBV14
CASSLRASGLETQYF | TGCGCCAGCAGCTTGAGAGCTAGCGGGCTAGAGACCCAGTACTTC | TRBD2 | TRBJ2-5 | - | TRBV5-1
CAWLPTGTPLREAFF | TGTGCCTGGCTACCGACCGGGACACCATTGCGTGAAGCTTTCTTT | - | TRBJ1-1 | - | TRBV30
CASSPSRGRGYGYTF | TGTGCCAGCAGCCCATCCAGGGGTCGCGGCTATGGCTACACCTTC | - | TRBJ1-2 | - | TRBV5-5
CASSGRRSSYNEQFF | TGCGCCAGCAGCGGGAGGCGGAGCTCCTACAATGAGCAGTTCTTC | - | TRBJ2-1 | - | TRBV5-1
CARLDRDGEKLFF | TGTGCCAGACTCGACAGGGACGGTGAAAAACTGTTTTTT | - | TRBJ1-4 | - | TRBV21-1
CASSLADRVTAFF | TGCGCCAGCAGCTTGGCCGACAGGGTGACAGCTTTCTTT | TRBD1 | TRBJ1-1 | once | TRBV5-1
CAPHWELFF | TGTGCCCCCCATTGGGAGCTGTTTTTT | - | TRBJ2-2 | - | TRBV21-1
CASSLAGQGARSPLHF | TGCGCCAGCAGCTTGGCAGGACAGGGGGCGCGATCACCCCTCCACTTT | TRBD1 | TRBJ1-6 | - | TRBV5-1
CASSFDRPDTQYF | TGCGCCAGCAGCTTTGATCGACCGGATACGCAGTATTTT | - | TRBJ2-3 | - | TRBV5-1
CASSPGLAGWDEQFF | TGTGCCAGCAGCCCGGGACTAGCGGGGTGGGATGAGCAGTTCTTC | TRBD2 | TRBJ2-1 | - | TRBV14
CASSLDLGNTEAFF | TGTGCCAGCAGCTTAGATCTGGGGAACACTGAAGCTTTCTTT | - | TRBJ1-1 | - | TRBV7-6
CATAGSVYQETQYF | TGTGCCACCGCTGGGTCAGTTTACCAAGAGACCCAGTACTTC | - | TRBJ2-5 | - | TRBV15
CASSQELGQGVYTF | TGTGCCAGCAGCCAAGAACTAGGGCAGGGTGTATACACCTTC | - | TRBJ1-2 | - | TRBV3-1/TRBV3-2
CASSPPKGGPETQYF | TGTGCCAGCAGCCCCCCTAAGGGGGGGCCCGAGACCCAGTACTTC | - | TRBJ2-5 | - | TRBV5-4
CASSMDRFYGYTF | TGTGCCAGTAGTATGGACAGGTTCTATGGCTACACCTTC | TRBD1 | TRBJ1-2 | - | TRBV19
CASSQDGSGAGNTIYF | TGCGCCAGCAGCCAAGATGGGTCAGGCGCAGGAAACACCATATATTTT | - | TRBJ1-3 | - | TRBV4-1
CASKGQTNQPQHF | TGTGCCAGCAAGGGACAGACCAATCAGCCCCAGCATTTT | TRBD1 | TRBJ1-5 | - | TRBV2
CASSSQGGWTGELFF | TGCGCCAGCAGCTCCCAGGGCGGGTGGACCGGGGAGCTGTTTTTT | - | TRBJ2-2 | - | TRBV5-1
CASSLAGGHKNSPLHF | TGTGCCAGCAGCTTAGCGGGGGGACATAAGAATTCACCCCTCCACTTT | - | TRBJ1-6 | - | TRBV7-9
CASSPAGMSPLHF | TGTGCCAGTAGTCCGGCGGGGATGTCACCCCTCCACTTT | - | TRBJ1-6 | - | TRBV19
CASSNRGGTNQPQHF | TGTGCCAGCAGCAACCGGGGAGGGACGAATCAGCCCCAGCATTTT | - | TRBJ1-5 | - | TRBV7-8